The next 20 T cell receptor beta chains were all read from a single sample in a study of regulatory T cells in long-lasting Graves disease. This sample's time point: persistent/refractory GD, antithyroid drugs over 5 years with positive TRAb. The TCR library was prepared using RNA isolated from PBMCs. Libraries of TCR beta came from iRepertoire HTBI primers plus Arm-PCR of CDR3 regions. TCRdb re-called the multiplex PCR reads through MiXCR, storing one row per CDR3 protein. The sample holds roughly 450,000 distinct CDR3 sequences; around 20% are singletons and the top ten take approximately 7.8%. The sequencing used peripheral blood mononuclear cells (PBMCs), collected when the disease was refractory, from a patient treated with antithyroid drugs. Source of these receptors: a female donor with Graves disease.

This clonotype was seen only a few times. The genes are TRBV6-1 and TRBJ1-4; no firm D call. The V end lost 7 bases, the J end lost 5 bases, and 17 bases lay between the germline ends. The germline CDR1 and CDR2 sequences are MNHNS and SASEGT. The CDR3 totals 15 residues. This CDR3 is CASTLYPGGNEKLFF. The DNA of the CDR3 is TGTGCCAGCACCCTATATCCAGGTGGAAATGAAAAACTGTTTTTT.

This clonotype was detected many times. The chain joins TRBV28 to TRBJ2-5; the match to TRBD2 covers 15 bases. Per germline, CDR1 MDHEN and CDR2 SYDVKM. This CDR3 region has 16 residues. V shed 6 bases, J shed 7 bases, and the junction held 9 bases outside the gene matches. CDR3 amino acids: CASRKRTSGRAGTQYF. The DNA of the CDR3 is TGTGCCAGCAGAAAAAGGACTAGCGGGAGGGCAGGGACCCAGTACTTC.

This clonotype was detected many times. The genes are TRBV11-2 and TRBJ2-5; TRBD2 matches at 8 bases. This CDR3 is 18 amino acids long. V dropped 1 base and J dropped 0; count of bases not matched to a gene: 10. Germline CDR1 SGHAT, CDR2 FQNNGV. The CDR3 bases are TGTGCCAGCAGCTTAGTAGGGGGAACTAGCGGTAACCAAGAGACCCAGTACTTC. It is translated as CASSLVGGTSGNQETQYF.

This clonotype was counted between two and nine times. The rearrangement uses TRBV2 and TRBJ1-5; D not resolved. The CDR3 length is 14 residues. V was shortened by 5 bases and J by 4 bases, with 12 bases between the two germline ends. Germline CDR1 reads SNHLY; CDR2 reads FYNNEI. CDR3 DNA sequence: TGTGCCAGCAGTCCCGACGCCGGGAATCAGCCCCAGCATTTT. As protein: CASSPDAGNQPQHF.

J is TRBJ2-7 and V is TRBV10-3, with 13 bases that match TRBD2. Germline V lookup: CDR1 ENHRY, CDR2 SYGVKD. Losses at the gene ends were 6 bases for V and 7 bases for J; bases not matched to a gene: 6. CDR3 size: 14 residues. The CDR3 coding sequence is TGTGCCATCAGAGGACTAGCGGGAGTGGGAGAGCAGTACTTC. This gives the protein CAIRGLAGVGEQYF.

The sample holds many counts of this clonotype. This chain connects TRBV28 to TRBJ2-7; no clear D gene. V was clipped by 7 bases and J by 2 bases, with 12 bases between them. Germline values: CDR1 MDHEN, CDR2 SYDVKM. The CDR3 extends over 13 amino acids. The CDR3 loop reads CASIPGGAYEQYF. Written as DNA, the CDR3 is TGTGCCAGCATTCCTGGCGGAGCCTACGAGCAGTACTTC.

There are many counts of this clonotype. This chain links TRBV28 with TRBJ2-7, with 9 bases lining up with TRBD2. V lost 5 bases and J lost 5; bases outside the gene matches: 13. Germline lookup yields CDR1 MDHEN and CDR2 SYDVKM. This CDR3 region has 16 residues. CDR3 coding DNA: TGTGCCAGCAGTGCCTTCGGTAGCGGGAGTTCCCACGAGCAGTACTTC. Amino acids: CASSAFGSGSSHEQYF. Supplemented by reference TRBV28 and TRBJ2-7, the full variable domain reads DVKVTQSSRYLVKRTGEKVFLECVQDMDHENMFWYRQDPGLGLRLIYFSYDVKMKEKGDIPEGYSVSREKKERFSLILESASTNQTSMYLCASSAFGSGSSHEQYFGPGTRLTVT.

The chain couples TRBV7-9 to TRBJ1-1; 10 bases are a match to TRBD1. The CDR3 length is 17 residues. J lost 6 bases, V lost 4 bases, and 14 bases had no gene match. CDR1 SEHNR and CDR2 FQNEAQ come from the germline V gene (reference sequence). The CDR3 nucleotides read TGTGCCAGCAGCTGGGACAGGGGAGTGGGGACGTACCCTGAAGCTTTCTTT. Translation: CASSWDRGVGTYPEAFF.

About this clonotype itself: A single base separates this from a much larger clone, so it may be a read error. The CDR3 loop is CACSLSRVSYEQYF. The CDR3 coding sequence is TGTGCCTGCAGTTTATCGAGAGTCTCCTACGAGCAGTACTTC. The rearrangement uses TRBV27 and TRBJ2-7; no clear D. The CDR3 loop spans 14 amino acids. In germline, CDR1 is MNHEY, CDR2 SMNVEV (reference sequence).

This clonotype was observed a few times. V usage is TRBV29-1 and J usage is TRBJ1-1; D gene ambiguous. Germline V CDR1 and CDR2: SQVTM, ANQGSEA. This CDR3 region has 8 residues. Trimming left V 0 bases short and J 10 bases short, with 0 bases between. The CDR3 region has the DNA TGCAGCGTTGAAGAAGCTTTCTTT. It is translated as CSVEEAFF. Looking up the rest from reference TRBV29-1 and TRBJ1-1 gives the full variable domain: SAVISQKPSRDICQRGTSLTIQCQVDSQVTMMFWYRQQPGQSLTLIATANQGSEATYESGFVIDKFPISRPNLTFSTLTVSNMSPEDSSIYLCSVEEAFFGQGTRLTVV.

This clonotype was seen ten or more times. CDR3 region: CASSLPGGFTGELFF. CDR3 DNA: TGTGCCAGCAGTTTACCAGGGGGATTCACCGGGGAGCTGTTTTTT. This rearrangement joins TRBV28 to TRBJ2-2; 7 bases align to TRBD1. The length of the CDR3 is 15 residues. The J segment lost 4 bases and the V segment lost 2 bases, leaving 4 bases of the junction unmatched. From germline, CDR1 is MDHEN and CDR2 SYDVKM.

The J gene is TRBJ1-1, the V gene TRBV29-1; the D gene is possibly TRBD1 (6 bases). The CDR3 covers 12 residues. Germline CDR1 SQVTM, CDR2 ANQGSEA. V lost 7 bases and J 1 base, leaving 10 bases between the germline ends. In DNA form, the CDR3 reads TGCAGCGCGATGACAGGGAACACTGAAGCTTTCTTT. It specifies CSAMTGNTEAFF.

This clonotype came up a few times. The V and J genes are TRBV5-1 and TRBJ1-1, with D possibly TRBD1 on 5 matching bases. The CDR3 consists of 13 residues. Germline loops: CDR1 SGHRS, CDR2 YFSETQ. Trimming shortened V by 5 bases and J by 5 bases, and 13 bases separated the two germline ends. The CDR3 protein is CASRDGGRTEAFF. CDR3 sequence (DNA): TGCGCCAGCAGGGACGGGGGGAGGACTGAAGCTTTCTTT.

This clonotype was seen only a few times. The chain carries TRBV12-3 or TRBV12-4 and TRBJ1-1, with TRBD1 as a possible D gene (5 bases). The CDR3 spans 14 residues. Between the trimmed V and J ends, which lost 0 bases and 6 bases, there was a span of 11 bases. CDR3 sequence reads: CASSLAGGVAEAFF. DNA of the CDR3: TGTGCCAGCAGTTTAGCGGGAGGGGTGGCTGAAGCTTTCTTT.

This sequence joins TRBV7-9 and TRBJ1-1; D is perhaps TRBD1 (5 bases). This CDR3 region has 13 residues. V was shortened by 1 base and J by 7 bases, with 10 bases between the two germline ends. Germline V gives CDR1 SEHNR, CDR2 FQNEAQ (reference sequence). CDR3 nucleotide sequence: TGTGCCAGCAGCTTAGGAGGGGTTGTTGAAGCTTTCTTT. It codes for CASSLGGVVEAFF.

There are many counts of this clonotype. The V call is TRBV28, the J call TRBJ2-7; D might be TRBD2 (7 bases). The CDR3 has 14 amino acids. V gave up 4 bases and J gave up 6 bases, with 16 bases separating them. CDR1 and CDR2 from the germline V gene are MDHEN and SYDVKM. CDR3: CASSSLGGAGEQYF. As DNA, the CDR3 is TGTGCCAGCAGTTCCCTGGGGGGGGCCGGCGAGCAGTACTTC. The full variable domain, in which reference TRBV28 and TRBJ2-7 provide the parts outside the CDR3, is DVKVTQSSRYLVKRTGEKVFLECVQDMDHENMFWYRQDPGLGLRLIYFSYDVKMKEKGDIPEGYSVSREKKERFSLILESASTNQTSMYLCASSSLGGAGEQYFGPGTRLTVT.

The chain is built from TRBV4-1 and TRBJ1-2, with TRBD1 matching over 7 bases. Germline-derived CDR1 and CDR2 are MGHRA and YSYEKL. J was trimmed by 4 bases and V by 2 bases; bases with no gene match: 10. The CDR3 sequence is 16 residues long. The CDR3 reads CASSQPRKGASYGYTF. The CDR3, as DNA: TGCGCCAGCAGCCAACCCCGAAAGGGGGCCTCCTATGGCTACACCTTC.

Ten or more counts support this clonotype. This chain links TRBV10-3 with TRBJ2-7; the D gene is possibly TRBD1 (6 bases). The CDR3 spans 14 residues. Germline CDR1 ENHRY, CDR2 SYGVKD. V shed 0 bases and J shed 4 bases, with 10 bases lying between them. CDR3 sequence reads: CAISESGRGYEQYF. DNA for the CDR3: TGTGCCATCAGTGAGTCTGGCAGGGGTTACGAGCAGTACTTC.

This clonotype was seen at least ten times. The chain joins TRBV28 to TRBJ1-2, with D possibly being TRBD1 (5 bases). The CDR3 extends over 13 amino acids. CDR1 and CDR2 from the germline V gene are MDHEN and SYDVKM. V was cut by 6 bases and J by 3 bases, with 11 bases left in between. CDR3: CASSLRGDYGYTF. The CDR3 DNA reads TGTGCCAGCAGCCTGCGGGGGGACTATGGCTACACCTTC.

This clonotype showed up many times. The chain joins TRBV11-3 to TRBJ1-2, with a possible D match to TRBD1 (6 bases). The CDR3 is 13 residues long. The germline V gene has CDR1 SGHNT and CDR2 YENEEA. V was cut by 2 bases and J by 7 bases, with 11 bases left in between. The CDR3 is CASSLMGGSGYTF. CDR3 sequence (DNA): TGTGCCAGCAGCTTAATGGGGGGCAGTGGCTACACCTTC.